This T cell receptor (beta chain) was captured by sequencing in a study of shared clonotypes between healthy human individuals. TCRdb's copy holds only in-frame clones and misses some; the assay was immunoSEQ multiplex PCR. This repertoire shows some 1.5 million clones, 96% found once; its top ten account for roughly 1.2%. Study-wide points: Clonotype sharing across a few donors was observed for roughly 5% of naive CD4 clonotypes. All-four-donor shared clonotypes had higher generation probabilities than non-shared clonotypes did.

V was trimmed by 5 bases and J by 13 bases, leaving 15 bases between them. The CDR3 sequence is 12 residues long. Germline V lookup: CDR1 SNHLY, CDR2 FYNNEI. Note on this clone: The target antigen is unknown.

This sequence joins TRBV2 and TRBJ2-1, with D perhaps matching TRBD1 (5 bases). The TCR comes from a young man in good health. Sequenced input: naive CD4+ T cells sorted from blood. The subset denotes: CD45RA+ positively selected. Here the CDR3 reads CASSPRTPHQFF. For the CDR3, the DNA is TGTGCCAGCAGTCCTAGGACACCCCATCAGTTCTTC.